The 30 T cell receptor beta chains given below trace back to one sample, sequenced in a study of T cell repertoires in cytomegalovirus infection. TCRdb recomputed calls from the reads with MiXCR, one row per CDR3 protein. The sample lists 300,000 to 400,000 distinct CDR3 sequences, about 29% seen once, with 20% in the top ten. Their target antigens are unknown. Sequencing was performed on cultured PBMCs, taken from culture after CMV antigen stimulation. The receptor set was obtained from a human donor in good health (CMV status not recorded). Some clones in this sample may be carry-over from other donors' samples.

This clonotype was counted between two and nine times. This rearrangement joins TRBV6-5 to TRBJ1-2; D might be TRBD1 (5 bases). V lost 2 bases, J lost 6 bases, and 10 bases lay in between. Germline V gives CDR1 MNHEY, CDR2 SVGAGI. The CDR3 is 13 residues long. CDR3: CASSYDSDDGYTF. Written as DNA, the CDR3 is TGTGCCAGCAGTTACGACAGCGATGATGGCTACACCTTC.

There are many counts of this clonotype. The chain uses TRBV20-1 and TRBJ2-3, with a weak D call TRBD2 (5 bases). In germline, CDR1 is DFQATT, CDR2 SNEGSKA (reference sequence). There are 16 residues in the CDR3. V was pared by 3 bases and J by 0 bases, with 16 bases between. CDR3 bases: TGCAGTGCTAGGACGGTGACGGGATCTAGCACAGATACGCAGTATTTT. This encodes CSARTVTGSSTDTQYF.

This clonotype was seen repeatedly, ten times or more. CDR3 bases: TGTGCCAGCAGCTGGGGACAGGGCGGGGACATTCAGTACTTC. Translated: CASSWGQGGDIQYF. V and J are TRBV7-6 and TRBJ2-4; 9 bases map to TRBD1. This CDR3 is built from 14 residues. Trimming at V came to 4 bases and at J to 8 bases, leaving 6 bases not matched to a gene. From germline, CDR1 is SGHVS and CDR2 FNYEAQ.

This clonotype has just one count. A much larger clone sits a single nucleotide away, making a read error possible. The chain couples TRBV7-2 to TRBJ1-6; the match to TRBD1 covers 7 bases. This CDR3 has 18 amino acids. Germline CDR1 SGHTA, CDR2 FQGNSA. The CDR3 bases are TGTGCCAGCAGCTTAGAAATTGCAGGGGGTTCCTGTAATTCACCCCTCCACTTT. It codes for CASSLEIAGGSCNSPLHF.

This clonotype turned up a few times. The J gene is TRBJ1-6, the V gene TRBV11-2, with TRBD1 as a possible D gene (6 bases). From germline, CDR1 is SGHAT and CDR2 FQNNGV. The CDR3 is 18 residues long. The V gene lost 5 bases and the J gene lost 7 bases, with 24 bases spanning the gap. CDR3 nucleotide sequence: TGTGCCAGCAGCCCAACAGTGTGGGGGGCTACGACCAATTCACCCCTCCACTTT. Protein product: CASSPTVWGATTNSPLHF.

In this sample, this clonotype turned up a few times. The chain has TRBV11-2 and TRBJ2-5; 12 bases are shared with TRBD1. This CDR3 comprises 15 residues. Germline CDR1 and CDR2: SGHAT and FQNNGV. With 4 bases clipped from V and 10 bases from J, the junction kept 10 bases outside the gene matches. In nucleotides, the CDR3 is TGTGCCAGCAGCTATGGGACAGGGGGCGGAATTAGCCAGTACTTC. This codes for CASSYGTGGGISQYF. Complete variable domain (other parts from reference TRBV11-2 and TRBJ2-5): EAGVAQSPRYKIIEKRQSVAFWCNPISGHATLYWYQQILGQGPKLLIQFQNNGVVDDSQLPKDRFSAERLKGVDSTLKIQPAKLEDSAVYLCASSYGTGGGISQYFGPGTRLLVL.

Many counts were recorded for this clonotype. V usage is TRBV7-9 and J usage is TRBJ2-7; the D gene is possibly TRBD2 (6 bases). V gave up 1 base and J gave up 0 bases, with 16 bases separating them. The CDR3 is 17 amino acids. Germline values: CDR1 SEHNR, CDR2 FQNEAQ (reference sequence). The CDR3 protein is CASSLVPAGRSSYEQYF. In DNA form, the CDR3 reads TGTGCCAGCAGCTTAGTCCCGGCGGGAAGGAGCTCCTACGAGCAGTACTTC.

This clonotype has a handful of counts. The gene calls are TRBV7-6 and TRBJ2-1; TRBD2 matches at 8 bases. CDR3 length: 18 residues. Germline CDR1 is SGHVS and CDR2 is FNYEAQ. The V gene end was trimmed by 1 base and the J gene end by 4 bases; junction bases not matched to a gene: 12. Here the CDR3 DNA reads TGTGCCAGCAGCTTAGGGCCGGAGTACAGCGGGGGATACAATGAGCAGTTCTTC. As protein: CASSLGPEYSGGYNEQFF.

This clonotype came up a few times. The chain links TRBV7-9 to TRBJ2-7, with D unclear. The CDR3 has 13 amino acids. The V end lost 6 bases, the J end lost 3 bases, and 12 bases lay between the germline ends. The V gene's germline CDR1 is SEHNR and CDR2 FQNEAQ (reference sequence). The CDR3 sequence: CASRWADRYEQYF. The CDR3 DNA reads TGTGCCAGCAGATGGGCTGATCGCTACGAGCAGTACTTC.

This clonotype was seen a handful of times. The chain links TRBV19 to TRBJ2-2; D not resolved. The CDR3 has 16 residues. Germline CDR1 LNHDA, CDR2 SQIVND (reference sequence). The V and J ends lost 3 bases and 0 bases respectively, with 11 bases between them. The DNA of the CDR3 is TGTGCCAGTAGTATCGTCAGGACCGCGAACACCGGGGAGCTGTTTTTT. It yields the protein CASSIVRTANTGELFF.

A word on this clonotype: A read error may explain this, as a much larger clone is one base away. The chain uses TRBV7-6 and TRBJ1-4; the match to TRBD1 covers 7 bases. The CDR3 covers 15 residues. Germline values: CDR1 SGHVS, CDR2 FNYEAQ. The CDR3 DNA follows: TGTGCCGGCAGGCCTCCAGGGGGAACTAATGAAAAACTGTTTTTT. Residues: CAGRPPGGTNEKLFF.

This clonotype was recorded many times. The chain links TRBV5-1 to TRBJ1-5; 9 nucleotides line up with TRBD1. The CDR3 has 15 amino acids. V lost 0 bases to trimming and J lost 4 bases; unmatched junction nucleotides: 2. The germline gives CDR1 SGHRS, CDR2 YFSETQ. The CDR3 DNA is TGCGCCAGCAGCTTGGATGGACAGGGGAATCAGCCCCAGCATTTT. It is translated as CASSLDGQGNQPQHF.

This clonotype was counted a few times. The chain combines TRBV5-1 with TRBJ1-6; D is undetermined. The V end was cut by 0 bases, the J end by 6 bases, with 7 bases between. This CDR3 spans 14 amino acids. Germline V gene sequence: CDR1 SGHRS, CDR2 YFSETQ. In DNA form, the CDR3 reads TGCGCCAGCAGCTTGGGACGGATTAATTCACCCCTCCACTTT. Its translation is CASSLGRINSPLHF.

The chain has TRBV7-2 and TRBJ2-5; 11 bases fit TRBD2. The CDR3 consists of 15 residues. The V and J ends lost 2 bases and 2 bases, in that order; junction bases with no gene match: 1. Germline assignment: CDR1 SGHTA and CDR2 FQGNSA. CDR3 loop: CASSLRLAGQETQYF. The DNA for the CDR3 is TGTGCCAGCAGCTTAAGACTAGCGGGGCAAGAGACCCAGTACTTC.

The chain is built from TRBV29-1 and TRBJ2-7, with D perhaps TRBD2 (5 bases). This CDR3 spans 13 amino acids. V was cut by 2 bases and J by 3 bases, with 11 bases left in between. From germline, CDR1 is SQVTM and CDR2 ANQGSEA. Written as DNA, the CDR3 is TGCAGCGTTGAACCGGACGGAGGCTACGAGCAGTACTTC. This sequence encodes CSVEPDGGYEQYF.

There are a few counts of this clonotype. DNA for the CDR3: TGTGCCAGCACTACGAGTTTCGAGACCCAGTACTTC. Protein: CASTTSFETQYF. The rearrangement links TRBV12-3 or TRBV12-4 to TRBJ2-5; D is unclear. Trimming removed 7 bases at V and 5 bases at J, with 11 bases between. The CDR3 loop spans 12 amino acids.

J is TRBJ2-3 and V is TRBV7-2; 7 bases agree with TRBD1. Germline CDR1 and CDR2: SGHTA and FQGNSA. V gave up 0 bases and J gave up 6 bases; unmatched junction bases: 12. This CDR3 has 17 residues. The CDR3 is CASSLAGTASKGDTQYF. The CDR3 nucleotides read TGTGCCAGCAGCTTAGCCGGGACAGCCTCCAAGGGGGATACGCAGTATTTT.

The chain employs TRBV6-4 and TRBJ1-1; TRBD1 matches at 9 bases. Germline assignment: CDR1 MRHNA and CDR2 SNTAGT. This CDR3 has 13 amino acids. V gave up 4 bases and J gave up 8 bases; unmatched junction bases: 5. This CDR3 reads CASSVTGGGEAFF. The CDR3 nucleotides are TGTGCCAGCAGTGTGACAGGGGGGGGCGAAGCTTTCTTT.

The gene calls are TRBV6-8 and TRBJ1-2; weak D call: TRBD1 (6 bases). V lost 0 bases and J 6 bases, leaving 11 bases between the germline ends. This CDR3 is built from 14 residues. Per germline, CDR1 MNHGY and CDR2 SAAAGT. CDR3 sequence: CASSYSMSGDGYTF. The CDR3 bases are TGTGCCAGCAGTTACTCGATGTCAGGGGATGGCTACACCTTC.

The rearrangement uses TRBV27 and TRBJ1-6; D is unresolved. Germline V gives CDR1 MNHEY, CDR2 SMNVEV (reference sequence). There are 13 residues in the CDR3. The V end was cut by 5 bases, the J end by 6 bases, with 8 bases between. Here the CDR3 reads CASSEQSNSPLHF. CDR3 bases: TGTGCCAGCAGTGAACAGAGTAATTCACCCCTCCACTTT.

Here the CDR3 reads CASRLAGDWETQYF. In nucleotides, the CDR3 is TGTGCCAGCAGGCTAGCGGGAGACTGGGAGACCCAGTACTTC. This chain links TRBV6-1 with TRBJ2-5, with 10 nucleotides matching TRBD2. V lost 6 bases to trimming and J lost 5 bases; unmatched junction nucleotides: 6. CDR1 MNHNS and CDR2 SASEGT come from the germline V gene. This CDR3 has 14 amino acids.

In its sample, this clonotype was seen a few times. This rearrangement joins TRBV12-3 or TRBV12-4 to TRBJ2-7; 11 nucleotides match TRBD2. The V segment lost 5 bases and the J segment 2 bases; nucleotides outside the gene matches: 14. The CDR3 extends over 18 amino acids. Here the CDR3 DNA reads TGTGCCAGCAGTCGGCGACGGGGACTAGCGGCCAATCCCTACGAGCAGTACTTC. Residues: CASSRRRGLAANPYEQYF.

This clonotype was recorded a few times. The chain couples TRBV4-2 to TRBJ2-5; D unclear. V was trimmed by 0 bases and J by 5 bases, leaving 16 bases between them. This CDR3 spans 16 amino acids. The germline V gene encodes CDR1 LGHNA and CDR2 YNFKEQ. Here the CDR3 reads CASSQESSRLSETQYF. The CDR3 nucleotides are TGTGCCAGCAGCCAAGAATCGAGCAGGCTCTCTGAGACCCAGTACTTC.

The chain has TRBV7-9 and TRBJ2-2; 9 bases match TRBD2. V trimming: 4 bases; J trimming: 4 bases; junction bases outside the gene matches: 7. CDR1 and CDR2 from the germline V gene are SEHNR and FQNEAQ (reference sequence). The CDR3 runs to 16 residues. CDR3 region: CASSSSGAGGTGELFF. The CDR3 bases are TGTGCCAGCAGCTCTTCTGGAGCGGGGGGCACCGGGGAGCTGTTTTTT.

This clonotype was seen at least ten times. The rearrangement joins TRBV12-3 or TRBV12-4 to TRBJ1-2; 7 bases are shared with TRBD1. Losses at the gene ends were 6 bases for V and 7 bases for J; bases not matched to a gene: 8. This CDR3 is 13 amino acids long. The CDR3 protein is CASRPQGSGGYTF. CDR3 coding DNA: TGTGCCAGCAGGCCACAGGGGAGCGGTGGCTACACCTTC.

This clonotype was observed a few times. The rearrangement joins TRBV19 to TRBJ1-1, with 7 bases aligning to TRBD1. V trimming: 3 bases; J trimming: 4 bases; junction bases outside the gene matches: 8. CDR1 and CDR2 (germline): LNHDA, SQIVND (reference sequence). The CDR3 is made up of 15 amino acids. The CDR3 region has the DNA TGTGCCAGTAGTATTTTACAGGGGTCTGGCACTGAAGCTTTCTTT. Translated, it gives CASSILQGSGTEAFF. The full variable domain, its missing parts supplied by reference TRBV19 and TRBJ1-1, is DGGITQSPKYLFRKEGQNVTLSCEQNLNHDAMYWYRQDPGQGLRLIYYSQIVNDFQKGDIAEGYSVSREKKESFPLTVTSAQKNPTAFYLCASSILQGSGTEAFFGQGTRLTVV.

The chain employs TRBV7-6 and TRBJ2-5; no clear D gene. The germline V gene encodes CDR1 SGHVS and CDR2 FNYEAQ. There are 13 residues in the CDR3. V lost 4 bases, J lost 4 bases, and 10 bases lay in between. CDR3 residues: CASSSPQTETQYF. The CDR3 DNA is TGTGCCAGCAGCTCGCCGCAAACAGAGACCCAGTACTTC.

This clonotype was seen a few times. The DNA of the CDR3 is TGTGCTAGTGGTTTGGCGACCGGGGTGACCGGGGAGCTGTTTTTT. It encodes CASGLATGVTGELFF. The rearrangement uses TRBV12-5 and TRBJ2-2; the D gene is possibly TRBD2 (5 bases). Germline V gene lookup returns CDR1 LGHNT and CDR2 FRNRAP. The length of the CDR3 is 15 residues. V shed 1 base and J shed 5 bases, with 11 bases lying between them.

The chain recombines TRBV7-9 with TRBJ2-7; 9 nucleotides line up with TRBD2. Germline V gene lookup returns CDR1 SEHNR and CDR2 FQNEAQ (reference sequence). V was pared by 7 bases and J by 4 bases, with 14 bases of the junction left unmatched. The CDR3 spans 16 residues. The CDR3 DNA sequence: TGTGCCAGCACCAATCACCAGAGCGGGGGGCCATACGAGCAGTACTTC. Protein product: CASTNHQSGGPYEQYF.

This clonotype was picked up a small number of times. J is TRBJ1-6 and V is TRBV4-2; D gene unclear. This CDR3 comprises 14 residues. Trimming pared 6 bases from V and 10 bases from J, leaving 16 bases between. Germline lookup yields CDR1 LGHNA and CDR2 YNFKEQ. The CDR3 sequence: CASSDGKVESPLHF. CDR3 DNA sequence: TGTGCCAGCAGTGACGGAAAAGTTGAGTCACCCCTCCACTTT.